This T cell receptor (beta chain) was retrieved from a study of TIL therapy for anti-PD-1-resistant metastatic lung cancer. The libraries were made with immunoSEQ v3. Assay used: immunoSEQ multiplex PCR; TCRdb lists only in-frame clones, some missing. The sample contains approximately 22,000 clones, about two thirds of which appear only once. CDR1 and CDR2 from the germline V gene are SGHTA and FQGNSA. Trimming removed 5 bases from V and 1 base from J, with 20 bases in between. The CDR3 is made up of 17 amino acids. Specified time point: pre-treatment sample, taken before nivolumab and TIL therapy. The chain combines TRBV7-2 with TRBJ1-2; perhaps TRBD1 as D (6 bases). This clonotype was sampled from a person between 25 and 80 years old with non-small cell lung cancer. This material consisted of blood, taken at baseline. CDR3 bases: TGTGCCAGCAGCCGCGCCGAAGTACAGGGTTTTAACTATGGCTACACCTTC. Protein: CASSRAEVQGFNYGYTF. Drawing the rest from reference TRBV7-2 and TRBJ1-2, the complete variable domain is GAGVSQSPSNKVTEKGKDVELRCDPISGHTALYWYRQSLGQGLEFLIYFQGNSAPDKSGLPSDRFSAERTGGSVSTLTIQRTQQEDSAVYLCASSRAEVQGFNYGYTFGSGTRLTVV.